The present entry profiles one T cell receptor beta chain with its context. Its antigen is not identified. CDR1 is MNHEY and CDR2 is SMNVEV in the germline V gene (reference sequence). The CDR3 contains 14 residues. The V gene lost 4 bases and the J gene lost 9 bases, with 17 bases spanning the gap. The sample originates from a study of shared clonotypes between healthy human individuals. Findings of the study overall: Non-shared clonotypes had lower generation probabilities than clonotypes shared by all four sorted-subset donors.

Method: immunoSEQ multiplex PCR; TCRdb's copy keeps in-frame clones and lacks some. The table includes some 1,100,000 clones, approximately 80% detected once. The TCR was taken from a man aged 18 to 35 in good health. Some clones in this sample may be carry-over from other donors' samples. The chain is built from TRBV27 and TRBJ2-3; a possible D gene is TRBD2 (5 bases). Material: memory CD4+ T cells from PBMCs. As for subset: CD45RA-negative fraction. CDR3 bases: TGTGCCAGCAGTTCCGTTCTTCGGGGAGAGACGCAGTATTTT. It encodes CASSSVLRGETQYF.